The T cell receptor beta chain described here comes from a study of monozygotic twins with cystic fibrosis. General study results and limits: J usage was most co-twin-similar in 8 of 16 pairs, V in 13. Unrelated CF individuals shared fewer identical clonotypes than monozygotic CF twins. No link emerged between shared CDR3 counts and age, concordance or severity. Low clonality (median around 0.0095) suggested a mostly naive repertoire.

Method: immunoSEQ multiplex PCR; TCRdb's copy keeps in-frame clones and lacks some. This sample has about 29,000 clones, with roughly 80% found just once. The V end lost 3 bases, the J end lost 1 base, and 8 bases lay between the germline ends. The CDR3 has 13 residues. The germline V gene encodes CDR1 SGDLS and CDR2 YYNGEE. In regard to this clone: What it recognizes is unknown.

This clonotype originated in a girl aged 2-10 years with cystic fibrosis. V and J are TRBV9 and TRBJ2-7, with D uncertain. The sequencing input was blood. The CDR3 DNA reads TGTGCCAGCAGCGCTCTAGGATCCTACGAGCAGTACTTC. Encoded protein: CASSALGSYEQYF.